Following are 17 T cell receptor beta chains from one sample sequenced in a study of T cell repertoires in cytomegalovirus infection. Their recognized antigens are unknown. MiXCR, applied by TCRdb to the reads, yields one record per CDR3 protein. Among 700,000 to 850,000 distinct CDR3 sequences listed, about 30% were seen once. This specimen was cultured CD8+ T cells from PBMCs, taken from culture after CMV antigen stimulation. These receptor sequences come from a human donor in good health (CMV status not recorded). Some clones in this sample may be carry-over from other donors' samples.

This clonotype was recorded many times. The chain links TRBV7-6 to TRBJ2-5; D gene uncertain. Trimming took 1 base from V and 4 from J, leaving 4 bases between them. The germline V gene encodes CDR1 SGHVS and CDR2 FNYEAQ. The CDR3 is made up of 12 amino acids. DNA of the CDR3: TGTGCCAGCAGCTTAGTAGGAGAGACCCAGTACTTC. It yields the protein CASSLVGETQYF.

This clonotype came up a few times. This sequence joins TRBV7-6 and TRBJ2-7; 7 bases are a match to TRBD1. Trimming removed 1 base from V and 6 bases from J; junction bases left unmatched: 9. Per germline, CDR1 SGHVS and CDR2 FNYEAQ. The CDR3 sequence is 15 residues long. The CDR3 loop is CASSLGYGQETEQYF. CDR3 DNA sequence: TGTGCCAGCAGCTTAGGCTACGGACAGGAGACCGAGCAGTACTTC.

This chain connects TRBV11-2 to TRBJ2-1, with 13 bases identical to TRBD2. Unmatched junction bases numbered 3, after V lost 1 base and J lost 6 bases. The germline CDR1 and CDR2 sequences are SGHAT and FQNNGV. The CDR3 extends over 16 amino acids. The DNA of the CDR3 is TGTGCCAGCAGCTTAGTCGGGACTAGCGGGATCAATGAGCAGTTCTTC. Amino acids: CASSLVGTSGINEQFF.

This clonotype was recorded a few times. Here the CDR3 reads CASSRMGWGTEETQYF. As DNA, the CDR3 is TGTGCCAGCAGTCGGATGGGGTGGGGGACGGAAGAGACCCAGTACTTC. V usage is TRBV27 and J usage is TRBJ2-5; D possibly uses TRBD1 or TRBD2 (5 bases each). The CDR3 sequence is 16 residues long. Germline V lookup: CDR1 MNHEY, CDR2 SMNVEV (reference sequence). V was cut by 5 bases and J by 3 bases, with 19 bases left in between.

Comment on this clonotype: Germline and junction disagree at one end, which may indicate a read error. CDR3: CASSSGIEQFF. DNA of the CDR3: TGTGCCAGCAGCTCCGGTATTGAGCAGTTCTTC. The chain carries TRBV5-3 and TRBJ2-1, with D unclear. TRBV5-3 is an open reading frame whose function is uncertain. The CDR3 contains 11 residues.

Notes on this clonotype: At one of its ends the junction is not consistent with the germline gene, which may arise from a read error. The J gene is TRBJ2-6, the V gene TRBV7-6, with D perhaps TRBD1 (5 bases). CDR1 and CDR2 (germline): SGHVS, FNYEAQ. This CDR3 region has 14 residues. As DNA, the CDR3 is TGTGCCAGCATGGGCATTCCTGGGGCCGACGTCCTGACTTTC. Its translation: CASMGIPGADVLTF.

J is TRBJ1-5 and V is TRBV5-5, with D unclear. Trimming removed 0 bases at V and 4 bases at J, with 8 bases between. Germline loops: CDR1 SGHKS, CDR2 YYEKEE (reference sequence). The CDR3 sequence is 14 residues long. The CDR3 region is CASSLVVDNQPQHF. Written as DNA, the CDR3 is TGTGCCAGCAGCTTGGTGGTAGATAATCAGCCCCAGCATTTT.

This clonotype occurred a few times. The chain uses TRBV20-1 and TRBJ1-2, with D uncertain. Germline lookup yields CDR1 DFQATT and CDR2 SNEGSKA (reference sequence). The CDR3 runs 13 residues. The V end was cut by 5 bases, the J end by 5 bases, with 15 bases between. The CDR3 nucleotides read TGCAGTGCTCTGAAGACCGACGAGTATGGCTACACCTTC. Its protein is CSALKTDEYGYTF.

The chain joins TRBV5-1 to TRBJ2-1; TRBD1 or TRBD2 may be the D gene (6 bases each). V was trimmed by 1 base and J by 7 bases, leaving 15 bases between them. The CDR3 is 15 amino acids. Germline CDR1 and CDR2: SGHRS and YFSETQ. Written as DNA, the CDR3 is TGCGCCAGCAGCTTGTTGGGGGGCCCCCTTAATGAGCAGTTCTTC. Protein product: CASSLLGGPLNEQFF.

The chain uses TRBV10-3 and TRBJ2-2; D gene uncertain. The V gene's germline CDR1 is ENHRY and CDR2 SYGVKD. Trimming left V 8 bases short and J 7 bases short, with 8 bases between. The CDR3 has 11 amino acids. CDR3 DNA sequence: TGTGCCATCCGCGTCGGCGGGGAGCTGTTTTTT. Encoded protein: CAIRVGGELFF.

This clonotype was detected only a few times. This sequence joins TRBV5-4 and TRBJ1-2; 9 bases line up with TRBD1. Germline V CDR1 and CDR2: SGHNT, YYREEE (reference sequence). There are 15 residues in the CDR3. Trimming took 4 bases from V and 2 from J; bases not matched to a gene: 6. CDR3 protein: CASSPGQGLNYGYTF. In DNA, the CDR3 is TGTGCCAGCAGCCCTGGACAGGGGTTAAACTATGGCTACACCTTC.

This clonotype was counted a few times. V gene TRBV7-2 combines with J gene TRBJ2-3; 9 nucleotides agree with TRBD2. V shed 4 bases and J 6 bases; nucleotides not matched to a gene: 2. Germline V CDR1 and CDR2: SGHTA, FQGNSA. This CDR3 has 13 residues. The CDR3 protein is CASSYGLADTQYF. CDR3 DNA: TGTGCCAGCAGCTATGGACTAGCGGATACGCAGTATTTT.

This clonotype was seen more than once but under ten times. The CDR3 coding sequence is TGCGCCAGCAGCCAAGATTGGATGCGGGACAGGGAGGGTTATGGCTACACCTTC. This gives the protein CASSQDWMRDREGYGYTF. The chain employs TRBV4-1 and TRBJ1-2, with 9 positions matching TRBD1. With 0 bases clipped from V and 5 bases from J, the junction kept 13 bases outside the gene matches. Per the germline V gene, CDR1 is MGHRA and CDR2 is YSYEKL. The CDR3 has 18 amino acids.

This clonotype showed up just a few times. V gene TRBV4-1 combines with J gene TRBJ2-2; D is perhaps TRBD2 (7 bases). CDR1 and CDR2 from the germline V gene are MGHRA and YSYEKL. The CDR3 contains 16 residues. Trimming removed 4 bases at V and 5 bases at J, with 17 bases between. Here the CDR3 DNA reads TGCGCCAGCAGCCCCCTTGAGGGGGGGCCTACCGGGGAGCTGTTTTTT. It is translated as CASSPLEGGPTGELFF.

Notes on this clonotype: With a much larger clone just one base away, this may be a read error. V and J are TRBV7-6 and TRBJ2-1; D gene ambiguous. The germline CDR1 and CDR2 sequences are SGHVS and FNYEAQ. This CDR3 has 13 residues. The V and J ends lost 4 bases and 2 bases respectively, with 6 bases between them. The CDR3 DNA sequence: TGTGCCAGCAGCTGGGCTGCCTACAATGAGCAGTTCTTC. Encoded protein: CASSWAAYNEQFF.

The chain carries TRBV12-3 or TRBV12-4 and TRBJ2-1, with 7 bases that match TRBD2. This CDR3 is 14 amino acids long. V gave up 2 bases and J gave up 4 bases; unmatched junction bases: 2. As DNA, the CDR3 is TGTGCCAGCAGTTTACCTAGCGGTTACAATGAGCAGTTCTTC. It translates to CASSLPSGYNEQFF.

Many counts were recorded for this clonotype. The genes are TRBV12-3 or TRBV12-4 and TRBJ2-3; 7 bases align to TRBD1. This CDR3 has 17 amino acids. V was pared by 3 bases and J by 2 bases, with 11 bases of the junction left unmatched. For the CDR3, the DNA is TGTGCCAGCAGTTTTGCCCTTACAGGGGTAACCACAGATACGCAGTATTTT. Protein product: CASSFALTGVTTDTQYF.